A selection of T cell receptor beta chains follows, all from one sample in a study of identical twins. One entry per CDR3 protein results from TCRdb running MiXCR on the 5' RACE reads. Here the sample spans some 1,700,000 distinct CDR3 sequences, about 30% being singletons. Sequenced material: cord blood. These receptors were obtained from a newborn girl in good health. The CDR3 runs from the conserved cysteine through the conserved F or W. The D gene is left open where the match is weak. Expanded clones are given a class, and other clones once, few, many or no size at all.

j_call: TRBJ1-2
cdr3_length: 12
v_call: TRBV15
clone_size: NA
d_call: NA
cdr3_aa: CATFDGNYGYTF
cdr3_nt: TGTGCCACCTTCGACGGAAACTATGGCTACACCTTC

j_call: TRBJ2-7
cdr3_length: 16
v_call: TRBV6-1
clone_size: NA
d_call: NA
cdr3_aa: CASIAQQGKGSYEQYF
cdr3_nt: TGTGCCAGCATCGCCCAACAGGGTAAAGGCTCCTACGAGCAGTACTTC

j_call: TRBJ1-1
cdr3_length: 16
v_call: TRBV5-1
clone_size: few
d_call: TRBD1
cdr3_aa: CASSLAQGATNTEAFF
cdr3_nt: TGCGCCAGCAGCTTGGCCCAGGGGGCGACCAACACTGAAGCTTTCTTT

j_call: TRBJ2-1
cdr3_length: 14
v_call: TRBV7-2
clone_size: few
d_call: TRBD1
cdr3_aa: CASSLRQGHNEQFF
cdr3_nt: TGTGCCAGCAGCTTACGACAGGGACACAATGAGCAGTTCTTC

j_call: TRBJ1-5
cdr3_length: 15
v_call: TRBV10-3
clone_size: few
d_call: NA
cdr3_aa: CAISESVYSNQPQHF
cdr3_nt: TGTGCCATCAGTGAGTCGGTTTATAGCAATCAGCCCCAGCATTTT

j_call: TRBJ2-2
cdr3_length: 16
v_call: TRBV12-3/TRBV12-4
clone_size: once
d_call: TRBD2
cdr3_aa: CASSPGLAETTGGLFF
cdr3_nt: TGTGCCAGCAGTCCGGGACTAGCGGAGACCACCGGGGGGCTGTTTTTT

j_call: TRBJ2-1
cdr3_length: 16
v_call: TRBV5-6
clone_size: NA
d_call: NA
cdr3_aa: CASSSLGRGDYNEQFF
cdr3_nt: TGTGCCAGCAGCTCGCTAGGGAGGGGGGATTACAATGAGCAGTTCTTC

j_call: TRBJ2-7
cdr3_length: 14
v_call: TRBV25-1
clone_size: NA
d_call: NA
cdr3_aa: CASSEYSAGGEQYF
cdr3_nt: TGTGCCAGCAGTGAATATTCCGCCGGGGGCGAGCAGTACTTC

j_call: TRBJ2-2
cdr3_length: 14
v_call: TRBV6-5
clone_size: few
d_call: NA
cdr3_aa: CASSTTTNTGELFF
cdr3_nt: TGTGCCAGCAGTACGACAACGAACACCGGGGAGCTGTTTTTT

j_call: TRBJ1-4
cdr3_length: 15
v_call: TRBV14
clone_size: few
d_call: NA
cdr3_aa: CASSQDWRGDEKLFF
cdr3_nt: TGTGCCAGCAGCCAAGATTGGCGAGGGGACGAAAAACTGTTTTTT

j_call: TRBJ1-1
cdr3_length: 12
v_call: TRBV20-1
clone_size: NA
d_call: NA
cdr3_aa: CSERGAGTEAFF
cdr3_nt: TGCAGTGAACGGGGGGCGGGCACTGAAGCTTTCTTT

j_call: TRBJ2-1
cdr3_length: 13
v_call: TRBV10-3
clone_size: few
d_call: NA
cdr3_aa: CAISESGLHEQFF
cdr3_nt: TGTGCCATCAGTGAGTCGGGTTTGCATGAGCAGTTCTTC

j_call: TRBJ2-5
cdr3_length: 15
v_call: TRBV3-1
clone_size: NA
d_call: NA
cdr3_aa: CASSLPTRLGETQYF
cdr3_nt: TGTGCCAGCAGCCTACCGACTAGACTAGGAGAGACCCAGTACTTC

j_call: TRBJ2-5
cdr3_length: 14
v_call: TRBV27
clone_size: NA
d_call: NA
cdr3_aa: CASSPRIGDHGQYF
cdr3_nt: TGTGCCAGCAGTCCCCGAATCGGGGACCACGGGCAGTACTTC

j_call: TRBJ2-3
cdr3_length: 14
v_call: TRBV4-2
clone_size: NA
d_call: NA
cdr3_aa: CASSQGPYTDTQYF
cdr3_nt: TGTGCCAGCAGCCAAGGTCCCTACACAGATACGCAGTATTTT

j_call: TRBJ2-1
cdr3_length: 15
v_call: TRBV28
clone_size: few
d_call: TRBD1
cdr3_aa: CASSFGTGVGGEQFF
cdr3_nt: TGTGCCAGCAGTTTTGGGACAGGGGTCGGTGGTGAGCAGTTCTTC

j_call: TRBJ2-3
cdr3_length: 17
v_call: TRBV11-2
clone_size: few
d_call: TRBD2
cdr3_aa: CASSFTRLATYTDTQYF
cdr3_nt: TGTGCCAGCAGCTTTACCCGACTAGCGACTTACACAGATACGCAGTATTTT

j_call: TRBJ1-1
cdr3_length: 13
v_call: TRBV20-1
clone_size: few
d_call: NA
cdr3_aa: CSAIGPRGTEAFF
cdr3_nt: TGCAGTGCCATAGGACCCCGGGGCACTGAAGCTTTCTTT

j_call: TRBJ2-7
cdr3_length: 15
v_call: TRBV11-2
clone_size: NA
d_call: NA
cdr3_aa: CASSLGTRGGNEQYF
cdr3_nt: TGTGCCAGCAGCTTGGGGACTCGCGGAGGGAACGAGCAGTACTTC

j_call: TRBJ1-2
cdr3_length: 17
v_call: TRBV12-3/TRBV12-4
clone_size: NA
d_call: TRBD1
cdr3_aa: CASSLDRGTGTNYGYTF
cdr3_nt: TGTGCCAGCAGTCTGGACAGGGGGACAGGAACGAACTATGGCTACACCTTC

j_call: TRBJ2-7
cdr3_length: 12
v_call: TRBV19
clone_size: NA
d_call: NA
cdr3_aa: CASSAPGYEQYF
cdr3_nt: TGTGCCAGTAGTGCCCCGGGCTACGAGCAGTACTTC

j_call: TRBJ2-1
cdr3_length: 15
v_call: TRBV20-1
clone_size: NA
d_call: NA
cdr3_aa: CSARDLLVVYNEQFF
cdr3_nt: TGCAGTGCTAGAGATTTACTAGTGGTCTACAATGAGCAGTTCTTC

j_call: TRBJ1-2
cdr3_length: 16
v_call: TRBV7-9
clone_size: few
d_call: TRBD1
cdr3_aa: CASSSLTGGLFYGYTF
cdr3_nt: TGTGCCAGCAGCTCACTGACAGGGGGCCTTTTCTATGGCTACACCTTC

j_call: TRBJ1-2
cdr3_length: 15
v_call: TRBV4-2
clone_size: few
d_call: TRBD1
cdr3_aa: CASSHQGQGRDGYTF
cdr3_nt: TGTGCCAGCAGCCATCAAGGACAGGGCCGGGATGGCTACACCTTC

j_call: TRBJ2-4
cdr3_length: 13
v_call: TRBV20-1
clone_size: NA
d_call: NA
cdr3_aa: CSASSGAKNIQYF
cdr3_nt: TGCAGTGCTAGTTCGGGGGCCAAAAACATTCAGTACTTC

j_call: TRBJ2-7
cdr3_length: 14
v_call: TRBV7-2
clone_size: NA
d_call: NA
cdr3_aa: CASSLATSRNEQYF
cdr3_nt: TGTGCCAGCAGCTTAGCGACTAGTCGGAATGAGCAGTACTTC

j_call: TRBJ2-7
cdr3_length: 15
v_call: TRBV4-2
clone_size: NA
d_call: TRBD2
cdr3_aa: CASSPPGLATYEQYF
cdr3_nt: TGTGCCAGCAGCCCACCGGGACTAGCGACCTACGAGCAGTACTTC

j_call: TRBJ2-1
cdr3_length: 13
v_call: TRBV20-1
clone_size: NA
d_call: NA
cdr3_aa: CSAIGSPYNEQFF
cdr3_nt: TGCAGTGCCATTGGCTCCCCCTACAATGAGCAGTTCTTC

j_call: TRBJ2-3
cdr3_length: 15
v_call: TRBV5-1
clone_size: NA
d_call: NA
cdr3_aa: CASRQDGAPTDTQYF
cdr3_nt: TGCGCCAGCAGACAGGACGGGGCCCCAACAGATACGCAGTATTTT

j_call: TRBJ2-2
cdr3_length: 15
v_call: TRBV5-1
clone_size: NA
d_call: NA
cdr3_aa: CASSLGLENTGELFF
cdr3_nt: TGCGCCAGCAGCTTGGGCCTAGAGAACACCGGGGAGCTGTTTTTT

j_call: TRBJ1-6
cdr3_length: 14
v_call: TRBV7-9
clone_size: NA
d_call: NA
cdr3_aa: CASSFGGLSSPLHF
cdr3_nt: TGTGCCAGCAGCTTCGGGGGGCTGAGTTCACCCCTCCACTTT

j_call: TRBJ2-7
cdr3_length: 13
v_call: TRBV6-1
clone_size: few
d_call: NA
cdr3_aa: CASGQGMYYEQYF
cdr3_nt: TGTGCCAGCGGGCAGGGCATGTACTACGAGCAGTACTTC

j_call: TRBJ2-7
cdr3_length: 17
v_call: TRBV14
clone_size: many
d_call: TRBD2
cdr3_aa: CASSQGLALRGLNEQYF
cdr3_nt: TGTGCCAGCAGCCAAGGACTAGCGCTACGAGGTCTTAACGAGCAGTACTTC

j_call: TRBJ1-1
cdr3_length: 12
v_call: TRBV2
clone_size: NA
d_call: NA
cdr3_aa: CANSLINTEAFF
cdr3_nt: TGTGCCAACAGTCTAATTAACACTGAAGCTTTCTTT

j_call: TRBJ2-7
cdr3_length: 13
v_call: TRBV20-1
clone_size: few
d_call: TRBD1
cdr3_aa: CSAGGTGGYEQYF
cdr3_nt: TGCAGTGCTGGCGGGACAGGGGGGTACGAGCAGTACTTC

j_call: TRBJ2-4
cdr3_length: 14
v_call: TRBV5-1
clone_size: NA
d_call: NA
cdr3_aa: CASKRFYSGDIQYF
cdr3_nt: TGCGCCAGCAAACGATTCTATAGTGGGGACATTCAGTACTTC

j_call: TRBJ2-7
cdr3_length: 12
v_call: TRBV6-5
clone_size: NA
d_call: TRBD1
cdr3_aa: CACSTNRGEQYF
cdr3_nt: TGTGCCTGCAGCACGAACAGGGGCGAGCAGTACTTC

j_call: TRBJ2-3
cdr3_length: 15
v_call: TRBV20-1
clone_size: NA
d_call: TRBD2
cdr3_aa: CSARSPSGLLDTQYF
cdr3_nt: TGCAGTGCTAGATCGCCTAGCGGGCTTTTGGATACGCAGTATTTT

j_call: TRBJ2-1
cdr3_length: 16
v_call: TRBV12-5
clone_size: NA
d_call: TRBD1
cdr3_aa: CASGLVLGTGGEEQFF
cdr3_nt: TGTGCTAGTGGTTTGGTACTTGGGACAGGGGGTGAAGAGCAGTTCTTC

j_call: TRBJ1-2
cdr3_length: 13
v_call: TRBV7-2
clone_size: many
d_call: NA
cdr3_aa: CASSFGGPYGYTF
cdr3_nt: TGTGCCAGCAGTTTTGGGGGCCCCTATGGCTACACCTTC

j_call: TRBJ1-2
cdr3_length: 14
v_call: TRBV5-1
clone_size: few
d_call: TRBD1
cdr3_aa: CASSWQGANYGYTF
cdr3_nt: TGCGCCAGCAGCTGGCAGGGGGCTAACTATGGCTACACCTTC

j_call: TRBJ1-5
cdr3_length: 12
v_call: TRBV10-3
clone_size: NA
d_call: NA
cdr3_aa: CAIRDGNQPQHF
cdr3_nt: TGTGCCATCAGGGACGGGAATCAGCCCCAGCATTTT

j_call: TRBJ2-5
cdr3_length: 11
v_call: TRBV20-1
clone_size: NA
d_call: NA
cdr3_aa: CSARRTDGQYF
cdr3_nt: TGCAGTGCTAGACGGACTGATGGGCAGTACTTC

j_call: TRBJ2-1
cdr3_length: 13
v_call: TRBV7-2
clone_size: NA
d_call: NA
cdr3_aa: CASATGSYNEQFF
cdr3_nt: TGTGCCAGCGCTACGGGTTCCTACAATGAGCAGTTCTTC

j_call: TRBJ1-1
cdr3_length: 15
v_call: TRBV6-1
clone_size: NA
d_call: NA
cdr3_aa: CASSELGRGYTEAFF
cdr3_nt: TGTGCCAGCAGTGAATTAGGCAGGGGATACACTGAAGCTTTCTTT

j_call: TRBJ2-7
cdr3_length: 17
v_call: TRBV12-3/TRBV12-4
clone_size: NA
d_call: NA
cdr3_aa: CASSPRLTTGHSYEQYF
cdr3_nt: TGTGCCAGCAGTCCACGACTCACCACGGGTCATAGCTACGAGCAGTACTTC

j_call: TRBJ2-1
cdr3_length: 13
v_call: TRBV12-3/TRBV12-4
clone_size: NA
d_call: TRBD2
cdr3_aa: CANSYSGGAEQFF
cdr3_nt: TGTGCCAACAGTTATAGCGGGGGGGCTGAGCAGTTCTTC

j_call: TRBJ1-1
cdr3_length: 13
v_call: TRBV15
clone_size: NA
d_call: NA
cdr3_aa: CATSRDGATEAFF
cdr3_nt: TGTGCCACCAGCAGAGACGGGGCCACTGAAGCTTTCTTT

j_call: TRBJ2-3
cdr3_length: 16
v_call: TRBV18
clone_size: NA
d_call: NA
cdr3_aa: CASSPLAVPSTDTQYF
cdr3_nt: TGTGCCAGCTCACCATTGGCGGTGCCTAGCACAGATACGCAGTATTTT

j_call: TRBJ1-2
cdr3_length: 14
v_call: TRBV10-3
clone_size: NA
d_call: NA
cdr3_aa: CAISAGGANYGYTF
cdr3_nt: TGTGCCATCAGTGCTGGGGGGGCGAACTATGGCTACACCTTC

j_call: TRBJ2-3
cdr3_length: 16
v_call: TRBV7-9
clone_size: few
d_call: TRBD2
cdr3_aa: CASSLGPSGSADTQYF
cdr3_nt: TGTGCCAGCAGCTTAGGGCCTAGCGGGAGCGCAGATACGCAGTATTTT

j_call: TRBJ2-1
cdr3_length: 15
v_call: TRBV9
clone_size: few
d_call: TRBD2
cdr3_aa: CASSVGGREYNEQFF
cdr3_nt: TGTGCCAGCAGCGTAGGAGGGAGGGAATACAATGAGCAGTTCTTC

j_call: TRBJ2-3
cdr3_length: 15
v_call: TRBV28
clone_size: NA
d_call: TRBD1
cdr3_aa: CASSEGQPSTDTQYF
cdr3_nt: TGTGCCAGCAGCGAGGGACAGCCCAGCACAGATACGCAGTATTTT

j_call: TRBJ2-1
cdr3_length: 14
v_call: TRBV28
clone_size: NA
d_call: TRBD2
cdr3_aa: CASRPRNPAGEQFF
cdr3_nt: TGTGCCAGCAGACCTCGTAATCCAGCGGGAGAGCAGTTCTTC

j_call: TRBJ1-5
cdr3_length: 14
v_call: TRBV9
clone_size: many
d_call: TRBD1
cdr3_aa: CASSVGTGNQPQHF
cdr3_nt: TGTGCCAGCAGTGTTGGGACAGGGAATCAGCCCCAGCATTTT

j_call: TRBJ1-2
cdr3_length: 15
v_call: TRBV7-7
clone_size: few
d_call: TRBD1
cdr3_aa: CASSPSHRQGGGYTF
cdr3_nt: TGTGCCAGCAGCCCGTCCCATAGACAGGGAGGGGGCTACACCTTC

j_call: TRBJ2-5
cdr3_length: 14
v_call: TRBV4-2
clone_size: NA
d_call: TRBD2
cdr3_aa: CASSQGVAGETQYF
cdr3_nt: TGTGCCAGCAGCCAAGGGGTAGCGGGAGAGACCCAGTACTTC